A single sample is the source of the 18 T cell receptor beta chains below, sequenced in a study of T-cell memory formation after mild COVID-19. TCRdb re-derived calls from the 5' RACE reads in MiXCR, one entry per CDR3 protein. The sample lists 100,000 to 150,000 distinct CDR3 sequences; around 15% were seen once. The sequencing input was PBMCs or a T cell subset sorted from them (not recorded which). These receptors originate from a man between 18 and 35 years old who had mild COVID-19 (a few samples of this study predate the infection). Cell type and time point are not known.

This clonotype was seen more than once but under ten times. V gene TRBV20-1 combines with J gene TRBJ2-3; D may be TRBD1 or TRBD2 (6 bases each). CDR3 length: 17 residues. Germline assignment: CDR1 DFQATT and CDR2 SNEGSKA (reference sequence). V was pared by 4 bases and J by 0 bases, with 20 bases between. This chain's CDR3 is CSATPPWGRGSTDTQYF. DNA for the CDR3: TGCAGTGCTACACCACCCTGGGGGCGGGGCAGCACAGATACGCAGTATTTT.

The rearrangement uses TRBV7-9 and TRBJ1-2, with D hard to call. The V gene's germline CDR1 is SEHNR and CDR2 FQNEAQ (reference sequence). CDR3 length: 13 amino acids. V lost 1 base, J lost 5 bases, and 8 bases lay in between. CDR3 amino acids: CASSLDDGYGYTF. Written as DNA, the CDR3 is TGTGCCAGCAGCTTAGACGACGGATATGGCTACACCTTC.

The J gene is TRBJ1-5, the V gene TRBV3-1; 8 bases match TRBD1. V dropped 1 base and J dropped 6; count of bases not matched to a gene: 2. The CDR3 is 14 amino acids. Germline-derived CDR1 and CDR2 are LGHDT and YNNKEL (reference sequence). CDR3 nucleotide sequence: TGTGCCAGCAGCCAAGGAGGGACAGGTCAGCCCCAGCATTTT. Its translation is CASSQGGTGQPQHF.

V is TRBV3-1 and J is TRBJ2-1; D assignment may be TRBD1 or TRBD2 (6 bases each). V dropped 1 base and J dropped 7 bases, with 11 bases sitting between them. Per the germline V gene, CDR1 is LGHDT and CDR2 is YNNKEL (reference sequence). This CDR3 is 14 amino acids long. The CDR3 protein is CASSQAGAGNEQFF. The CDR3, as DNA: TGTGCCAGCAGCCAAGCGGGGGCTGGAAATGAGCAGTTCTTC.

The table lists this clonotype with many counts. The DNA of the CDR3 is TGCGCCAGCAGCCTTTCAGGGAATGGCTACACCTTC. Protein: CASSLSGNGYTF. V and J are TRBV4-3 and TRBJ1-2, with D perhaps TRBD1 (5 bases). The germline V gene encodes CDR1 LGHNA and CDR2 YSLEER. This CDR3 contains 12 residues. The V end lost 4 bases, the J end lost 6 bases, and 9 bases lay between the germline ends.

The chain employs TRBV5-1 and TRBJ1-1, with D possibly matching TRBD1 (6 bases). The germline V gene has CDR1 SGHRS and CDR2 YFSETQ. Trimming left V 2 bases short and J 1 base short, with 9 bases between. The CDR3 covers 14 residues. Here the CDR3 DNA reads TGCGCCAGCAGCTTCGGACAGCGGAACACTGAAGCTTTCTTT. Its protein product is CASSFGQRNTEAFF.

This clonotype was detected many times. This chain uses TRBV7-8 with TRBJ2-3, with D hard to call. With 3 bases removed from V and 2 bases from J, the gap between germline ends came to 9 bases. This CDR3 contains 14 residues. The V gene's germline CDR1 is SGHVS and CDR2 FQNEAQ. CDR3 region: CASSLWGTTDTQYF. The DNA for the CDR3 is TGTGCCAGCAGCTTGTGGGGAACCACAGATACGCAGTATTTT.

The sample holds many counts of this clonotype. The chain carries TRBV21-1 and TRBJ2-3. TRBV21-1 is assigned pseudogene status. The CDR3 loop spans 15 amino acids. CDR3 DNA: TGTGCCAGCAGCATAGGAGACACCAGCACAGATACGCAGTATTTT. Translating gives CASSIGDTSTDTQYF.

This clonotype was found a few times. The gene calls are TRBV6-5 and TRBJ2-2; D remains unclear. Between the trimmed V and J ends, which lost 4 bases and 6 bases, there was a span of 9 bases. This CDR3 contains 13 residues. Germline CDR1 is MNHEY and CDR2 is SVGAGI. DNA for the CDR3: TGTGCCAGCAGTTTCGGCGAAGCCGGGGAGCTGTTTTTT. It is translated as CASSFGEAGELFF.

The rearrangement links TRBV18 to TRBJ2-7, with D maybe TRBD1 (6 bases). V lost 2 bases, J lost 3 bases, and 11 bases lay in between. Germline CDR1 and CDR2: KGHSH and LQKENI. This CDR3 has 14 amino acids. In nucleotides, the CDR3 is TGTGCCAGCTCACCAGGGGGCGGCGGCTACGAGCAGTACGTC. This translates into CASSPGGGGYEQYV.

DNA for the CDR3: TGCGCCAGCAGTCAATCCCGTAGGGGGCAAGAACCCGGGGAGCTGTTTTTT. Its protein is CASSQSRRGQEPGELFF. The chain employs TRBV23-1 and TRBJ2-2; 7 bases align to TRBD1. TRBV23-1 is recorded as an ORF, its role being uncertain. The CDR3 loop spans 17 amino acids. V lost 0 bases and J lost 6; bases outside the gene matches: 10.

This clonotype came up a few times. The V and J genes are TRBV20-1 and TRBJ1-6; no firm D call. Trimming removed 6 bases at V and 9 bases at J, with 18 bases between. There are 14 residues in the CDR3. Germline V gene lookup returns CDR1 DFQATT and CDR2 SNEGSKA (reference sequence). CDR3 nucleotides: TGCAGTGCGGTCCCGTCCGGGAGAACTTCACCCCTCCACTTT. It encodes CSAVPSGRTSPLHF.

Here the CDR3 reads CASSFGRDSNQPQHF. As DNA, the CDR3 is TGTGCCAGCAGTTTCGGGCGAGATAGCAATCAGCCCCAGCATTTT. The chain links TRBV27 to TRBJ1-5; D is unclear. CDR1 is MNHEY, CDR2 SMNVEV, per germline (reference sequence). Trimming took 3 bases from V and 0 from J, leaving 9 bases between them. This CDR3 has 15 amino acids.

This clonotype turned up a few times. The chain employs TRBV5-1 and TRBJ2-4; D is perhaps TRBD1 (6 bases). The ends were cut back, 0 bases at V and 3 bases at J, with 13 bases in the middle. CDR1 SGHRS and CDR2 YFSETQ come from the germline V gene. CDR3 size: 16 residues. For the CDR3, the DNA is TGCGCCAGCAGCTTGGGGCGACAGGTAGTCAAAAACATTCAGTACTTC. Its protein product is CASSLGRQVVKNIQYF.

Only a few counts were recorded for this clonotype. The chain employs TRBV11-2 and TRBJ1-2; D may be TRBD1 (6 bases). V lost 1 base to trimming and J lost 4 bases, with 16 bases between them. This CDR3 has 16 amino acids. In germline, CDR1 is SGHAT, CDR2 FQNNGV. The CDR3 loop is CASSLGPYDRSYGYTF. The CDR3, as DNA: TGTGCCAGCAGCTTAGGTCCTTACGACAGGTCCTATGGCTACACCTTC.

The table lists this clonotype with a few counts. The CDR3: CASSFLAGGGEQYV. CDR3 DNA: TGCGCCAGCAGCTTCTTAGCGGGGGGTGGCGAGCAGTACGTC. The chain joins TRBV5-1 to TRBJ2-7; 10 nucleotides align to TRBD2. V shed 2 bases and J 6 bases; nucleotides not matched to a gene: 5. The CDR3 runs 14 residues. The germline V gene has CDR1 SGHRS and CDR2 YFSETQ.

V and J are TRBV2 and TRBJ1-1, with 10 bases lining up with TRBD1. The CDR3 has 13 amino acids. Germline CDR1 reads SNHLY; CDR2 reads FYNNEI. For the CDR3, the DNA is TGTGCTGGGACAGGGGAAATGAACACTGAAGCTTTCTTT. Residues: CAGTGEMNTEAFF.

This clonotype was detected a few times. The gene calls are TRBV7-2 and TRBJ2-3, with D possibly being TRBD1 or TRBD2 (7 bases each). Trimming pared 7 bases from V and 4 bases from J, leaving 15 bases between. The CDR3 runs to 14 residues. CDR1 SGHTA and CDR2 FQGNSA come from the germline V gene. CDR3 amino acids: CASKLARGPDTQYF. The CDR3 DNA reads as TGTGCCAGCAAACTAGCGAGGGGGCCAGATACGCAGTATTTT.